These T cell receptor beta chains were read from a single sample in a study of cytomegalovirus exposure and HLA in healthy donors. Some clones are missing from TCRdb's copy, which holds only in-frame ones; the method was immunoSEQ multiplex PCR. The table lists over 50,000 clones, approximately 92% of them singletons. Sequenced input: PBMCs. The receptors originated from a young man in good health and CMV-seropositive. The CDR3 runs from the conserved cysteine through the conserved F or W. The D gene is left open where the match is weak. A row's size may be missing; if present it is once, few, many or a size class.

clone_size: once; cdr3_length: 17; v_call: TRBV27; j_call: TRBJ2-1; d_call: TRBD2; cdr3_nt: TGTGCCAGCAACAGACTAGCGGGAGAGTATGGGTCCGATGAGCAGTTCTTC; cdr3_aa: CASNRLAGEYGSDEQFF
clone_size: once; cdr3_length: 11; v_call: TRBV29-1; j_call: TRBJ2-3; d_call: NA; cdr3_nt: TGCAGCGCCCGGCGGGATGATACGCAGTATTTT; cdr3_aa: CSARRDDTQYF
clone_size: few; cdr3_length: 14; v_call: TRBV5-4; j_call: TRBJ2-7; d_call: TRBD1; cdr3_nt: TGTGCCAGCAGCTTCGGGACAGGGTCGGGCGAGCAGTACTTC; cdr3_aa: CASSFGTGSGEQYF
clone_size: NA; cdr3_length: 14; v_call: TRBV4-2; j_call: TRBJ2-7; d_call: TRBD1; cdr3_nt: TGTGCCAGCAGCCAACGGGACAGGTCAAACGAGCAGTACTTC; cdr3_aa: CASSQRDRSNEQYF
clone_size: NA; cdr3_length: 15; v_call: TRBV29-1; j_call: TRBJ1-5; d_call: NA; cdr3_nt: TGCAGCGTTGAAGATGACTCAGGGGTCGGTCAGCCCCAGCATTTT; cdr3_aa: CSVEDDSGVGQPQHF
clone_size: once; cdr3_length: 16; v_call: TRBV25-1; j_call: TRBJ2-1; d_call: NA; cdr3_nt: TGTGCCAGCAGTGGGGTTCGTGGCGGGACTTACAATGAGCAGTTCTTC; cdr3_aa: CASSGVRGGTYNEQFF
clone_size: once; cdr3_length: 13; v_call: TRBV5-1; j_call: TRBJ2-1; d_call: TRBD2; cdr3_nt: TGCGCCAGCAGCTTGAGCGGGATAAATGAGCAGTTCTTC; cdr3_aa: CASSLSGINEQFF
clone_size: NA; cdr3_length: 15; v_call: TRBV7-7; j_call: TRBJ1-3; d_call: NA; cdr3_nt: TGTGCTAGCAGCTTATCAGGGGCTGCCGGAAACACCATATATTTT; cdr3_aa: CASSLSGAAGNTIYF
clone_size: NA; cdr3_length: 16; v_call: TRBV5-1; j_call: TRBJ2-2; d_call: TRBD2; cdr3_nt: TGCGCCAGCAGCCCTGAACTAGCGGCGAACACCGGGGAGCTGTTTTTT; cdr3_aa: CASSPELAANTGELFF
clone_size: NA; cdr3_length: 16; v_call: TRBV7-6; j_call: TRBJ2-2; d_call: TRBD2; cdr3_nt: TGTGCCAGCAGCGGCGGGACTAGCGGGAACACCGGGGAGCTGTTTTTT; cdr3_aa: CASSGGTSGNTGELFF
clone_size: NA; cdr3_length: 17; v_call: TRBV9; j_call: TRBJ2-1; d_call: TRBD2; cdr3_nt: TGTGCCAGCAGCCCTCGGCTAGCGGGGCACTCCTACAATGAGCAGTTCTTC; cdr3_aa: CASSPRLAGHSYNEQFF
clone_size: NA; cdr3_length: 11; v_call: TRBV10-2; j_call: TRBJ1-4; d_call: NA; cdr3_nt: TGCGCCAGCAGTGATAACGGGAAACTGTTTTTT; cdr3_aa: CASSDNGKLFF
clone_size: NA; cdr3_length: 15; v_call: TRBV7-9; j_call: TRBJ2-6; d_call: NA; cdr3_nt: TGTGCCAGCAGCTTAGGTATCTCTGGGGCCAACGTCCTGACTTTC; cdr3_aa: CASSLGISGANVLTF
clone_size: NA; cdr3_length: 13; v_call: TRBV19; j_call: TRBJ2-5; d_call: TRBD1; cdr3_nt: TGTGCCAGTAGTATGGGACAGGGGTCGACCCAGTACTTC; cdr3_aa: CASSMGQGSTQYF
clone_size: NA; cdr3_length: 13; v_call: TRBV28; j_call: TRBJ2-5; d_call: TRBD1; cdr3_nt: TGTGCCAGCACCCCCGGACAGGATGAGACCCAGTACTTC; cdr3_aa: CASTPGQDETQYF
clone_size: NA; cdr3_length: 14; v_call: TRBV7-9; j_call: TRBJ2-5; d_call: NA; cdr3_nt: TGTGCCAGCAGCGGAGGGGGCATCACGGAGACCCAGTACTTC; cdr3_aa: CASSGGGITETQYF
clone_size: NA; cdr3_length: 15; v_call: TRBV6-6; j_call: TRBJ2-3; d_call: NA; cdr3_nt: TGTGCCAGCAGCCCACAGGGGGGGGCTACAGATACGCAGTATTTT; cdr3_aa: CASSPQGGATDTQYF
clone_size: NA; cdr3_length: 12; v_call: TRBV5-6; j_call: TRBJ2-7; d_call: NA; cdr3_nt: TGTGCCAGCAGCCGTACACGTTACGAGCAGTACTTC; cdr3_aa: CASSRTRYEQYF
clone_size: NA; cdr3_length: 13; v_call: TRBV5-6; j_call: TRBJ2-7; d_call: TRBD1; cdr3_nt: TGTGCCAGCAGTCAGAGACAGGGCTACGAGCAGTACTTC; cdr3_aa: CASSQRQGYEQYF
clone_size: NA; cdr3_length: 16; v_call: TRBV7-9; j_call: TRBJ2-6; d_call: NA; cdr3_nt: TGTGCCAGCAGCTTATCGGGGGGCGGTGGGGCCAACGTCCTGACTTTC; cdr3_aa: CASSLSGGGGANVLTF
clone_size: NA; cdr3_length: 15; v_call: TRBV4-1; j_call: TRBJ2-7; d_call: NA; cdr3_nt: TGCGCCAGCAGCCAGGGGACACGTAGGTCCTACGAGCAGTACTTC; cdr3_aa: CASSQGTRRSYEQYF
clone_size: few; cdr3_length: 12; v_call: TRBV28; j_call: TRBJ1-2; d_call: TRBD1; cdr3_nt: TGTGCCAGCACCAGGGACAGCTATGGCTACACCTTC; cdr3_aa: CASTRDSYGYTF
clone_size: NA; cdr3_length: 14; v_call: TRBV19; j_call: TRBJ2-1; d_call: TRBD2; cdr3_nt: TGTGCCAGTAGTTTAGGACTAGTTGACGATGAGCAGTTCTTC; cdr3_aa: CASSLGLVDDEQFF
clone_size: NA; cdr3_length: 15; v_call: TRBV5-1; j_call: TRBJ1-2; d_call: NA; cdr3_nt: TGCGCCAGCAGTCCCGAGACTGCGGCTAACTATGGCTACACCTTC; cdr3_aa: CASSPETAANYGYTF
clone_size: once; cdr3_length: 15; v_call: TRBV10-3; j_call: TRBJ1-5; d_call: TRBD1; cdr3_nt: TGTGCCATCAGTGCCACAGGGGGCGGCAATCAGCCCCAGCATTTT; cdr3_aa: CAISATGGGNQPQHF
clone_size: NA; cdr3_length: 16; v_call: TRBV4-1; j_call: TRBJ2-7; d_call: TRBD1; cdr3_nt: TGCGCCAGCAGCCAAGAAAGAACAGGGGCGACCTACGAGCAGTACTTC; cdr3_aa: CASSQERTGATYEQYF
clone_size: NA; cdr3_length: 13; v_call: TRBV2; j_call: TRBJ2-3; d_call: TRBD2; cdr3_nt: TGTGCCAGCATGGGACTAGTAGGTGATACGCAGTATTTT; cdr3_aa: CASMGLVGDTQYF
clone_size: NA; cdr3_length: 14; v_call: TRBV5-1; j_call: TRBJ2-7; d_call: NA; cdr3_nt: TGCGCCAGCAGCTTAGGGGGAGTAGTCTACGAGCAGTACTTC; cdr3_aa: CASSLGGVVYEQYF
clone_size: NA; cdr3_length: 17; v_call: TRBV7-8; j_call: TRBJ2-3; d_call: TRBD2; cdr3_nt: TGTGCCAGCAGGCTGGGACTAGCGGGAGGACTAACAGATACGCAGTATTTT; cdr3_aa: CASRLGLAGGLTDTQYF
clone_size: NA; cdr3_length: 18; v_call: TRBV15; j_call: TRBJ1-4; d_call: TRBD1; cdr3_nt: TGTGCCACCAGCAGAGCCCCATGGATGGGACAGGTTAATGAAAAACTGTTTTTT; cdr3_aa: CATSRAPWMGQVNEKLFF
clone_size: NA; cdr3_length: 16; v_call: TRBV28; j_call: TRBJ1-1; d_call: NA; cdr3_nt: TGTGCCAGCAGTCCCTTCGGGGGTAGATATAACACTGAAGCTTTCTTT; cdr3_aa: CASSPFGGRYNTEAFF
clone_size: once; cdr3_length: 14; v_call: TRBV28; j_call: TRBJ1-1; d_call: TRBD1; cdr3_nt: TGTGCCAGCAGTCCACCTCGACAGGGGTGGGAAGCTTTCTTT; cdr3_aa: CASSPPRQGWEAFF
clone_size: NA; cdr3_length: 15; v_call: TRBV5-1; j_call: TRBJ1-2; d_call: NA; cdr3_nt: TGCGCCAGCAGCTTGGTCGGGGAGGGTAACTATGGCTACACCTTC; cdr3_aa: CASSLVGEGNYGYTF
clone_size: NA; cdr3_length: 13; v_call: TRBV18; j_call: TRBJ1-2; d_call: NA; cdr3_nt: TGTGCCAGCTCAGCAGGGTTACGGTATGGCTACACCTTC; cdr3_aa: CASSAGLRYGYTF
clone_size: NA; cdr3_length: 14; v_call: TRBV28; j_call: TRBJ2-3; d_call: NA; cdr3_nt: TGTGCCAGCAGCCTAGTCTCGGGTACAGATACGCAGTATTTT; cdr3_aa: CASSLVSGTDTQYF
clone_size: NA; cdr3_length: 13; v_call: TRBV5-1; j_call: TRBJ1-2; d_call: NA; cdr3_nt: TGCGCCAGCAGCTTCGACAGCCACTATGGCTACACCTTC; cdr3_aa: CASSFDSHYGYTF
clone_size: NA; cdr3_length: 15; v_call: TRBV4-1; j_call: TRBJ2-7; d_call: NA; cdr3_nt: TGCGCCAGCAGCCCCCGGGTGATTGGCTCCTACGAGCAGTACTTC; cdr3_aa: CASSPRVIGSYEQYF
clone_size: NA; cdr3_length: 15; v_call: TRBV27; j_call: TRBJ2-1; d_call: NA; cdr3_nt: TGTGCCAGCAGTTTTGGCGGGACCAGCTACAATGAGCAGTTCTTC; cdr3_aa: CASSFGGTSYNEQFF
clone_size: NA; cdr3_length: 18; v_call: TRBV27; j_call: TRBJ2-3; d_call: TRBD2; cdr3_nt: TGTGCCAGCAGTGCGTCATCTCTAGCGGGAGTAATAGCCGATACGCAGTATTTT; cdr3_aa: CASSASSLAGVIADTQYF
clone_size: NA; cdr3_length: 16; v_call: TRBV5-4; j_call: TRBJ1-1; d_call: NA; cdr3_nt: TGTGCCAGCACCCCGGGGGTGGCTGGGGGGAACACTGAAGCTTTCTTT; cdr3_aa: CASTPGVAGGNTEAFF
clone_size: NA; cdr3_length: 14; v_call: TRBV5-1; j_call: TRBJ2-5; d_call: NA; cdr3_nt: TGCGCCAGCAGCCGAGGGACTGTCCAAGAGACCCAGTACTTC; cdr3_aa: CASSRGTVQETQYF
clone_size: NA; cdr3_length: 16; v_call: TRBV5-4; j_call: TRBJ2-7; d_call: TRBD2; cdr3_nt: TGTGCCAGCAGCTCACTGACTAGCGGGAGACCCTACGAGCAGTACTTC; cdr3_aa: CASSSLTSGRPYEQYF
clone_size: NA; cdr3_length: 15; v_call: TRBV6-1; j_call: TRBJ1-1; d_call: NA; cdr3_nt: TGTGCCAGCAGTGAAAACAGGGAATGGGGCACTGAAGCTTTCTTT; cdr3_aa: CASSENREWGTEAFF
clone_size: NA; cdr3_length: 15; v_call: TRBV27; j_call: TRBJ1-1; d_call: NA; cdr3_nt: TGTGCCAGCAGCATTCAGGCGGGATATAACACTGAAGCTTTCTTT; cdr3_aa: CASSIQAGYNTEAFF
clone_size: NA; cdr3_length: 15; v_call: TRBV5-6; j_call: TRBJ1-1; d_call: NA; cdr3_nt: TGTGCCAGCAGCCGCCTTGTTACAGCCTTCACTGAAGCTTTCTTT; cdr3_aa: CASSRLVTAFTEAFF
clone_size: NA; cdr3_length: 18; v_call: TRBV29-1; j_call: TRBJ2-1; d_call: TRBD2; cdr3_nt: TGCAGCGTTGAAGGGTCCGGTGGGGGGCTAGCGGGGTACAATGAGCAGTTCTTC; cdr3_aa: CSVEGSGGGLAGYNEQFF
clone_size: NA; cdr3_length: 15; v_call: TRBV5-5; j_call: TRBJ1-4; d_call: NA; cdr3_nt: TGTGCCAGCAGCTTGGGGGAAGGGGTTGGAGAAAAACTGTTTTTT; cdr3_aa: CASSLGEGVGEKLFF
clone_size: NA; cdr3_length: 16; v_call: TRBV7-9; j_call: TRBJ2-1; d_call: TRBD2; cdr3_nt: TGTGCCAGCAGCATCGGGACTAGCGGGGCCTACAATGAGCAGTTCTTC; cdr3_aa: CASSIGTSGAYNEQFF
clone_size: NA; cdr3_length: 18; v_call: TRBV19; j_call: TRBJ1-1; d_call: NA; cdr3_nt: TGTGCCAGTAGTATCCTTACCCCTAACAGGGCTGCGGGCACTGAAGCTTTCTTT; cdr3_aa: CASSILTPNRAAGTEAFF
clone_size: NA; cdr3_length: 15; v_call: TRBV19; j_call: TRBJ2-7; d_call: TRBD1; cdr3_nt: TGTGCCAGTAGTGCGGACAGGGGGCGATCCTACGAGCAGTACTTC; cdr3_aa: CASSADRGRSYEQYF
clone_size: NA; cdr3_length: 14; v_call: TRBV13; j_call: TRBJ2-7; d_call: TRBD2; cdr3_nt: TGTGCCAGCAGACGAACTAGCGTCTCCTACGAGCAGTACTTC; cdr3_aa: CASRRTSVSYEQYF
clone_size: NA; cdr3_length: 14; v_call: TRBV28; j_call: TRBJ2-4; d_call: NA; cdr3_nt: TGTGCCAGCAGTCCTGTCGACAGAAAAAACATTCAGTACTTC; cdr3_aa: CASSPVDRKNIQYF